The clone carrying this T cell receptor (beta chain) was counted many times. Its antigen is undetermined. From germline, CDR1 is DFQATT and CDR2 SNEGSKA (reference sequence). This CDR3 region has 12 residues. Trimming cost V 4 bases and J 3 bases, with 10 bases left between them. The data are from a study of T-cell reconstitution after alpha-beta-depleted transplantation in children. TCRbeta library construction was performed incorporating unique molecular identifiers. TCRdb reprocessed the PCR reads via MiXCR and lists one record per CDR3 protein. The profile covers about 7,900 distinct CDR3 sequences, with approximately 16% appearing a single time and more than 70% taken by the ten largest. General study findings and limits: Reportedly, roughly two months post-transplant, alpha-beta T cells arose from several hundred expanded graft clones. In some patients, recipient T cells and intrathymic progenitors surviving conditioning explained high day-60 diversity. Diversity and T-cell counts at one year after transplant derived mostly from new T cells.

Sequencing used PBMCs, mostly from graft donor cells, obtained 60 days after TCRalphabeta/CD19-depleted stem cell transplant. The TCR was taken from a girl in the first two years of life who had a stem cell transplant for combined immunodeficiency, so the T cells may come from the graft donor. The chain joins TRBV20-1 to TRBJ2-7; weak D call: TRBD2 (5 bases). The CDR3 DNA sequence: TGCAGTGCTACTCACGAGGGCTACGAGCAGTACTTC. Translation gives CSATHEGYEQYF.